This is a list of T cell receptor beta chains from one sample in a study of control samples from healthy donors and cancer patients. Clones were sequenced by immunoSEQ multiplex PCR, and TCRdb holds only the in-frame ones, with some missing. The profile covers 85,000 to 90,000 clones, with 85% to 90% appearing a single time and more than 2% taken by the ten largest. Input material: blood. The source is a woman between 40 and 55 years old in good health. CDR3s include the opening cysteine and the closing phenylalanine or tryptophan.

v_gene: TRBV9
CDR3aa: CASSRGTDTQYF

v_gene: TRBV12-5
CDR3aa: CASGLVLSEAFF

v_gene: TRBV5-6
CDR3aa: CASSLDSGFETQYF

v_gene: TRBV9
CDR3aa: CASSADRTGGAEAFF

v_gene: TRBV9
CDR3aa: CASSPFLGASYGYTF

v_gene: TRBV5-6
CDR3aa: CASSDLYEQYF

v_gene: TRBV5-1
CDR3aa: CASSPQAASGANVLTF

v_gene: TRBV3-1/TRBV3-2
CDR3aa: CASSLSQTGGPKFF

v_gene: TRBV5-1
CDR3aa: CASSLFRGNGELFF

v_gene: TRBV7-2
CDR3aa: CASSLGAGSNEQFF

v_gene: TRBV29-1
CDR3aa: CSVDYGGNNEQYF

v_gene: TRBV30
CDR3aa: CAWSLRDNRDEQYF

v_gene: TRBV2
CDR3aa: CASIFRRVDTQYF

v_gene: TRBV2
CDR3aa: CASSYPDPGSYTF

v_gene: TRBV30
CDR3aa: CAWTRPGALGYGYTF

v_gene: TRBV2
CDR3aa: CASSKGPEGGYTF

v_gene: TRBV15
CDR3aa: CATSRGGNREEQYF

v_gene: TRBV7-2
CDR3aa: CASSLAGQENTEAFF

v_gene: TRBV3-1/TRBV3-2
CDR3aa: CASSQGDGANVLTF

v_gene: TRBV3-1/TRBV3-2
CDR3aa: CASSSSANYGYTF

v_gene: TRBV30
CDR3aa: CAWSVGHYGYTF

v_gene: TRBV7-9
CDR3aa: CASSSKPGIEQYF

v_gene: TRBV5-6
CDR3aa: CASTLSRGGRGDTQYF

v_gene: TRBV4-1
CDR3aa: CASSLRVILGDSNQPQHF

v_gene: TRBV21-1
CDR3aa: CASWWDPGANYGYTF

v_gene: TRBV5-1
CDR3aa: CASSHPEEEQAFF

v_gene: TRBV6-5
CDR3aa: CASNQGPATGELFF

v_gene: TRBV30
CDR3aa: CAWSPLTGELFF

v_gene: TRBV30
CDR3aa: CAWSEDYEQYF

v_gene: TRBV24-1
CDR3aa: CATSEGGLTGANVLTF

v_gene: TRBV29-1
CDR3aa: CSVTGGKNEQFF

v_gene: TRBV7-6
CDR3aa: CASSWGTGVDTGELFF

v_gene: TRBV30
CDR3aa: CAWSVIAGEETQYF

v_gene: TRBV6-2/TRBV6-3
CDR3aa: CASSYRRGGITDTQYF

v_gene: TRBV7-3
CDR3aa: CASSPISRLGSVNSPLHF

v_gene: TRBV7-2
CDR3aa: CASSLSGQGDYEQYF

v_gene: TRBV7-2
CDR3aa: CASSLISGGYNEQFF

v_gene: TRBV4-1
CDR3aa: CASSQAVAGPNTEAFF

v_gene: TRBV6-2/TRBV6-3
CDR3aa: CASSYSRYTEAFF

v_gene: TRBV24-1
CDR3aa: CATSDSAGAPGYTF

v_gene: TRBV18
CDR3aa: CASSPLQGVAPQHF

v_gene: TRBV6-5
CDR3aa: CASSSWTGSEAFF

v_gene: TRBV10-1
CDR3aa: CASGRDGKSSYNSPLHF

v_gene: TRBV5-1
CDR3aa: CASSPGTDLYEQYF

v_gene: TRBV15
CDR3aa: CATSPRQVAYEQYF

v_gene: TRBV7-9
CDR3aa: CASSPQGRGEKLFF

v_gene: TRBV21-1
CDR3aa: CASSKGWTRNSTNEKLFF

v_gene: TRBV3-1/TRBV3-2
CDR3aa: CASSPSRPNTGELFF

v_gene: TRBV12-3/TRBV12-4
CDR3aa: CASSFSGGTEAFF

v_gene: TRBV5-5
CDR3aa: CASSHGQNTGELFF

v_gene: TRBV21-1
CDR3aa: CASSKDIPNQPQHF

v_gene: TRBV7-3
CDR3aa: CASSFSTSGTGELFF

v_gene: TRBV30
CDR3aa: CAWSKDSYNEQFF

v_gene: TRBV19
CDR3aa: CATRDRDFFQPQHF